The 20 T cell receptor beta chains given below trace back to one sample, sequenced in a study of cytotoxic CD8 clonotypes in ibrutinib-treated CLL. Only in-frame clones appear in the TCRdb table, and some are missing; sequencing was by immunoSEQ multiplex PCR. Altogether around 130,000 clones are present, around four fifths being singletons, with the ten largest covering roughly 3.5%. The input for sequencing was PBMCs, taken after 24 months of ibrutinib treatment. These receptors were obtained from a human donor with chronic lymphocytic leukemia.

The chain combines TRBV7-3 with TRBJ2-2, with TRBD2 matching over 8 bases. Trimming took 5 bases from V and 1 from J; bases not matched to a gene: 9. CDR3 length: 17 amino acids. Germline CDR1 is SGHTA and CDR2 is FQGTGA. CDR3 sequence: CASSPRGLAGNTGELFF. The CDR3 DNA reads as TGTGCCAGCAGCCCCCGCGGGCTAGCGGGGAACACCGGGGAGCTGTTTTTT.

This chain uses TRBV5-4 with TRBJ2-2, with TRBD2 matching over 7 bases. The CDR3 extends over 16 amino acids. The trim removed 3 bases at V and 7 bases at J, leaving 12 bases unmatched. Germline V CDR1 and CDR2: SGHNT, YYREEE (reference sequence). In DNA form, the CDR3 reads TGTGCCAGCAGCTCAAACCCCCCGGGACTAATCGGGGAGCTGTTTTTT. Translated: CASSSNPPGLIGELFF.

This clone has only a few counts. The V call is TRBV7-2, the J call TRBJ1-5; 8 bases are shared with TRBD1. Looked up from germline, CDR1 is SGHTA and CDR2 is FQGNSA. Trimming took 5 bases from V and 4 from J; bases not matched to a gene: 4. The CDR3 is 14 amino acids. CDR3 in DNA: TGTGCCAGCAGCCTTACAGGGGGAAATCAGCCCCAGCATTTT. This sequence encodes CASSLTGGNQPQHF.

The V gene is TRBV6-5, the J gene TRBJ2-3; no clear D. Trimming took 5 bases from V and 6 from J, leaving 15 bases between them. CDR3 length: 14 amino acids. CDR1 is MNHEY, CDR2 SVGAGI, per germline. This chain's CDR3 is CASSPAIGTDTQYF. DNA for the CDR3: TGTGCCAGCAGTCCCGCCATCGGAACGGATACGCAGTATTTT.

The V and J genes are TRBV7-6 and TRBJ2-5; perhaps TRBD2 as D (5 bases). Trimming stripped 5 bases from V and 5 bases from J, with 12 bases between. Germline CDR1 is SGHVS and CDR2 is FNYEAQ. The CDR3 is 13 residues long. The CDR3 loop is CASSPRGLETQYF. The CDR3 nucleotides are TGTGCCAGCAGCCCTCGGGGATTGGAGACCCAGTACTTC.

V gene TRBV5-4 combines with J gene TRBJ1-2; 9 bases align to TRBD1. Trimming removed 4 bases from V and 4 bases from J; junction bases left unmatched: 8. The V gene's germline CDR1 is SGHNT and CDR2 YYREEE (reference sequence). The CDR3 length is 15 residues. The CDR3 protein is CASSQGTGPGYGYTF. In nucleotides, the CDR3 is TGTGCCAGCAGCCAGGGGACAGGGCCAGGCTATGGCTACACCTTC.

The rearrangement uses TRBV4-1 and TRBJ1-2, with 7 nucleotides matching TRBD1. This CDR3 is 18 amino acids long. V dropped 6 bases and J dropped 0; count of bases not matched to a gene: 16. The germline V gene has CDR1 MGHRA and CDR2 YSYEKL. CDR3 DNA sequence: TGCGCCAGCAGACCCCTCCGGACAGGCGATAAATCTAACTATGGCTACACCTTC. This gives the protein CASRPLRTGDKSNYGYTF.

This clone was seen a handful of times. The V gene is TRBV6-6, the J gene TRBJ2-2, with 7 bases aligning to TRBD2. After removal of 2 bases from V and 5 bases from J, the junction contained 8 bases not matched to a gene. This CDR3 is built from 16 residues. CDR1 and CDR2 from the germline V gene are MNHNY and SVGAGI (reference sequence). As DNA, the CDR3 is TGTGCCAGCAGTTACCCGGGCAGGGAGGGTACCGGGGAGCTGTTTTTT. This encodes CASSYPGREGTGELFF.

The V and J genes are TRBV5-4 and TRBJ1-6; 7 bases match TRBD1. The V gene end was trimmed by 0 bases and the J gene end by 0 bases; junction bases not matched to a gene: 9. CDR1 and CDR2 from the germline V gene are SGHNT and YYREEE (reference sequence). This CDR3 comprises 19 residues. Here the CDR3 DNA reads TGTGCCAGCAGCTTGGCCGGCCTGAGGGGGCTCTCCTATAATTCACCCCTCCACTTT. Protein product: CASSLAGLRGLSYNSPLHF.

The chain carries TRBV6-5 and TRBJ2-5; 11 bases fit TRBD1. V lost 5 bases to trimming and J lost 6 bases; unmatched junction nucleotides: 8. Per the germline V gene, CDR1 is MNHEY and CDR2 is SVGAGI. The CDR3 is made up of 15 amino acids. Written as DNA, the CDR3 is TGTGCCAGCAGTCCTCGGACAGGGGGCTCGAAGACCCAGTACTTC. Protein: CASSPRTGGSKTQYF.

The rearrangement uses TRBV6-6 and TRBJ1-6, with a possible D match to TRBD1 (6 bases). Trimming stripped 3 bases from V and 6 bases from J, with 15 bases between. Germline CDR1 MNHNY, CDR2 SVGAGI (reference sequence). CDR3 length: 16 amino acids. CDR3 DNA sequence: TGTGCCAGCAGTTATAGCCCCAGGGGATCTAATTCACCCCTCCACTTT. This gives the protein CASSYSPRGSNSPLHF.

The chain joins TRBV6-1 to TRBJ2-3; D is ambiguous. This CDR3 spans 12 amino acids. The V end was cut by 8 bases, the J end by 0 bases, with 6 bases between. CDR1 MNHNS and CDR2 SASEGT come from the germline V gene. The CDR3 DNA reads as TGTGCCAGCCAACCTAGCACAGATACGCAGTATTTT. Protein product: CASQPSTDTQYF.

As for this clone: The junction shows a germline mismatch at one end, possibly a read error. The chain uses TRBV7-9 and TRBJ2-7; D is tentatively TRBD1 or TRBD2 (5 bases each). Germline values: CDR1 SEHNR, CDR2 FQNEAQ (reference sequence). The CDR3 has 16 residues. CDR3: CASSQGVGDGSYEQYF. The CDR3 DNA follows: TGCGCCAGCAGCCAAGGAGTAGGGGACGGATCCTACGAGCAGTACTTC.

The V gene is TRBV5-4, the J gene TRBJ1-2; TRBD1 matches 10 bases. The CDR3 spans 15 residues. J gave up 7 bases and V 0 bases, and 6 bases lay outside the gene matches. Germline V gives CDR1 SGHNT, CDR2 YYREEE (reference sequence). CDR3 amino acids: CASSLGQGAPRGYTF. The CDR3 DNA is TGTGCCAGCAGCTTGGGACAGGGGGCGCCGCGTGGCTACACCTTC.

This clone was recorded only once. The CDR3 nucleotides are TGTGCCAGCAGTGACCGCGCCAGGGGGAAAAAGAGCTCCTACGAGCAGTACTTC. Residues: CASSDRARGKKSSYEQYF. V and J are TRBV6-1 and TRBJ2-7, with TRBD1 matching 7 bases. Germline lookup yields CDR1 MNHNS and CDR2 SASEGT. The CDR3 has 18 residues. J lost 0 bases, V lost 3 bases, and 14 bases had no gene match.

This chain connects TRBV6-5 to TRBJ1-2; 8 bases fit TRBD1. The length of the CDR3 is 14 residues. With 0 bases clipped from V and 4 bases from J, the junction kept 1 base outside the gene matches. Looked up from germline, CDR1 is MNHEY and CDR2 is SVGAGI. CDR3 coding DNA: TGTGCCAGCAGTTACTCGACAGGGGCCTATGGCTACACCTTC. It encodes CASSYSTGAYGYTF.

This chain uses TRBV4-3 with TRBJ2-1, with TRBD1 as a possible D gene (6 bases). This CDR3 contains 16 residues. With 0 bases removed from V and 0 bases from J, the gap between germline ends came to 9 bases. Germline V gives CDR1 LGHNA, CDR2 YSLEER. Here the CDR3 reads CASSQDTGSSYNEQFF. The CDR3 DNA reads TGCGCCAGCAGCCAAGATACAGGGAGCTCCTACAATGAGCAGTTCTTC.

The chain uses TRBV21-1 and TRBJ1-3. TRBV21-1 is a documented pseudogene. The CDR3 extends over 15 amino acids. The CDR3 is CASSSGRRAGNTIYF. The CDR3 coding sequence is TGTGCCAGCAGCTCGGGACGGCGAGCTGGAAACACCATATATTTT.

This chain joins TRBV28 and TRBJ1-2, with D unresolved. The CDR3 totals 13 residues. V was pared by 6 bases and J by 6 bases, with 14 bases between. Germline CDR1 and CDR2: MDHEN and SYDVKM. CDR3 in amino acids: CASSPNSENGYTF. The CDR3 DNA follows: TGTGCCAGCAGCCCAAACAGTGAGAATGGCTACACCTTC.

V is TRBV7-8 and J is TRBJ2-1, with TRBD1 identical over 9 bases. Germline CDR1 is SGHVS and CDR2 is FQNEAQ. Trimming at V came to 5 bases and at J to 4 bases, leaving 9 bases not matched to a gene. The CDR3 is 16 residues long. CDR3 sequence reads: CASSQRTGELYNEQFF. CDR3 DNA: TGTGCCAGCAGCCAACGGACAGGGGAACTTTACAATGAGCAGTTCTTC.